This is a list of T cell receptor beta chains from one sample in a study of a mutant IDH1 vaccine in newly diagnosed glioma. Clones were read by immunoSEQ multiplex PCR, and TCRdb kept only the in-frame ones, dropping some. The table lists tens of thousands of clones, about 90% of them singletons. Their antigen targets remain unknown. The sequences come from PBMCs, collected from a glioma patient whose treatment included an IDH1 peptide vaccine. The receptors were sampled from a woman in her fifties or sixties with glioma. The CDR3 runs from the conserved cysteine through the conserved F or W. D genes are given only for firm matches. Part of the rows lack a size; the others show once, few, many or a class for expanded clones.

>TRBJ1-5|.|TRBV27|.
CASSRRGAPGQPQHF
TGTGCCAGCTCTCGGAGGGGGGCGCCTGGTCAGCCCCAGCATTTT
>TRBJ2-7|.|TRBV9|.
CASSAGSNEQYF
TGTGCCAGCAGCGCCGGGAGCAACGAGCAGTACTTC
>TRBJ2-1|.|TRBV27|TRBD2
CASSSLAGLDNEQFF
TGTGCCAGCAGTTCCCTAGCGGGACTGGACAATGAGCAGTTCTTC
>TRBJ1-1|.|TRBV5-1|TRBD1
CASTGDRGLLSEAFF
TGCGCCAGCACCGGGGACAGGGGGCTATTGTCTGAAGCTTTCTTT
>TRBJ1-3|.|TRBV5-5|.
CASSLTQGRGNTIYF
TGTGCCAGCAGCTTGACTCAGGGGCGAGGAAACACCATATATTTT
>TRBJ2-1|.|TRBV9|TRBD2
CASSVAAGGGNEQFF
TGTGCCAGCAGCGTAGCAGCGGGAGGTGGCAATGAGCAGTTCTTC
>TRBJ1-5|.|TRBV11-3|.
CASSRKQGIISNQPQHF
TGTGCCAGCAGCCGGAAACAGGGAATAATTAGCAATCAGCCCCAGCATTTT
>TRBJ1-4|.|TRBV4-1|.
CASSQVSGGEDEKLFF
TGCGCCAGCAGCCAAGTTTCTGGGGGCGAGGACGAAAAACTGTTTTTT
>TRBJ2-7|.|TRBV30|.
CAWSLRYQQYF
TGTGCCTGGAGCCTACGCTACCAGCAGTACTTC
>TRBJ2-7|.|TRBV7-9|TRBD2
CASSLGTSGSYEQYF
TGTGCCAGCAGCTTAGGGACTAGCGGGAGCTACGAGCAGTACTTC
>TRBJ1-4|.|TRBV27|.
CASSLSPPGAGNEKLFF
TGTGCCAGCAGTTTATCCCCCCCCGGGGCGGGTAATGAAAAACTGTTTTTT
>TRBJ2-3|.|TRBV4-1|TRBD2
CASRGLASRTDTQYF
TGCGCCAGCAGGGGACTAGCTTCACGCACAGATACGCAGTATTTT
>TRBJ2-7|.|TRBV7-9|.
CASSLQGYEQYF
TGTGCCAGCAGCCTCCAGGGCTACGAGCAGTACTTC
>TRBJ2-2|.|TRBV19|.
CAGGARVNTGELFF
TGTGCCGGGGGGGCCCGGGTCAACACCGGGGAGCTGTTTTTT
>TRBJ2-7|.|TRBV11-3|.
CASSPGGSAYEQYF
TGTGCCAGCAGCCCCGGAGGGTCCGCCTACGAGCAGTACTTC
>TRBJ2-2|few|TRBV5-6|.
CASSFGYGHTGELFF
TGTGCCAGCAGCTTCGGTTACGGGCACACCGGGGAGCTGTTTTTT
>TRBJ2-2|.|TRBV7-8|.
CASSPEVGAGELFF
TGTGCCAGCAGCCCCGAGGTCGGGGCTGGGGAGCTGTTTTTT
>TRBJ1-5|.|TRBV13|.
CASSLGRGRPQHF
TGTGCCAGCAGCTTAGGCCGGGGTCGGCCCCAGCATTTT
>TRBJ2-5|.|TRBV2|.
CASRGLWGETQYF
TGTGCCAGCAGGGGACTCTGGGGAGAGACCCAGTACTTC
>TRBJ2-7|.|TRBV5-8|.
CASTGQTYEQYF
TGTGCCAGCACAGGGCAGACCTACGAGCAGTACTTC
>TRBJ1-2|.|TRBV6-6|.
CASVGSGYGYTF
TGTGCCAGCGTAGGGAGCGGCTATGGCTACACCTTC
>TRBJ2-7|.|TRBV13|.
CASSSRASYEQYF
TGTGCCAGCAGCTCCCGGGCTTCCTACGAGCAGTACTTC